This T cell receptor beta chain appears in the sequencing data of a study of CD8 T cells in ankylosing spondylitis. Study conclusions and caveats: The study looked at matched synovial fluid samples from ankylosing spondylitis patients. Disease-linked clones were reported to be significantly enriched there. It appeared that ankylosing spondylitis blood was characterized by a TCR beta motif of roughly 8 highly homologous variants.

The CDR3 is 13 amino acids. The V end lost 5 bases, the J end lost 3 bases, and 11 bases lay between the germline ends. In this sample, this clonotype turned up many times. Its specificity is unknown. Via MiXCR, TCRdb re-called the 5' RACE reads, giving one row per CDR3 protein. The profile shows 450,000 to 550,000 distinct CDR3 sequences, about 5.4% of them singletons. This TCR was sampled from a male donor with ankylosing spondylitis. The V call is TRBV12-3 or TRBV12-4, the J call TRBJ2-7; D may match TRBD1 or TRBD2 (5 bases each). Sequencing was done on a sample of blood, either unsorted or a sorted T cell fraction (not recorded which). CDR3 protein: CASSPRGLYEQYF. Here the CDR3 DNA reads TGTGCCAGCAGTCCCCGGGGCCTCTACGAGCAGTACTTC.